A selection of T cell receptor beta chains follows, all from one sample in a study of CD8 T cells in ankylosing spondylitis. Via MiXCR, TCRdb re-called the 5' RACE reads, giving one row per CDR3 protein. The table records about 240,000 distinct CDR3 sequences, about 10% of them present only once. Material for sequencing was blood, either unsorted or a sorted T cell fraction (not recorded which). The receptors here all came from a male donor with ankylosing spondylitis or in good health (not recorded which). CDR3s include the opening cysteine and the closing phenylalanine or tryptophan. The order of the fields is clone size, V gene, CDR3 length, D gene, J gene, CDR3 protein, CDR3 DNA. D genes are given only for firm matches. The size entry is marked missing in some rows and otherwise reads once, few, many or a size class.

>many|TRBV7-2|14|TRBD1|TRBJ2-7
CASSPWTGYYEQYF
TGTGCCAGCAGCCCCTGGACAGGGTACTACGAGCAGTACTTC
>few|TRBV9|14|NA|TRBJ2-2
CASSVDPGTGELFF
TGTGCCAGCAGCGTGGACCCGGGCACCGGGGAGCTGTTTTTT
>many|TRBV5-1|13|NA|TRBJ1-1
CASSSDAFTEAFF
TGCGCCAGCAGCTCGGACGCGTTCACTGAAGCTTTCTTT
>many|TRBV5-1|13|NA|TRBJ1-5
CASSLGPDRPQHF
TGCGCCAGCAGCTTGGGGCCCGACAGGCCCCAGCATTTT
>many|TRBV5-6|15|TRBD1|TRBJ2-5
CASSVPSTGQETQYF
TGTGCCAGCAGCGTCCCATCGACAGGGCAAGAGACCCAGTACTTC
>NA|TRBV27|15|TRBD1|TRBJ2-7
CASSAGQGAAYEQYF
TGTGCCAGCAGCGCGGGACAGGGGGCGGCCTACGAGCAGTACTTC
>many|TRBV20-1|12|NA|TRBJ2-7
CSALPHSYEQYF
TGCAGTGCTCTACCTCACTCCTACGAGCAGTACTTC
>many|TRBV25-1|13|TRBD2|TRBJ2-7
CASSVASGNEQYF
TGTGCCAGCAGTGTGGCTAGCGGTAACGAGCAGTACTTC
>many|TRBV12-3/TRBV12-4|15|NA|TRBJ2-6
CASRRQGWGANVLTF
TGTGCCAGCAGACGGCAGGGGTGGGGGGCCAACGTCCTGACTTTC
>many|TRBV3-1|15|NA|TRBJ2-3
CASSPPGGGTDTQYF
TGTGCCAGCAGCCCCCCCGGGGGTGGCACAGATACGCAGTATTTT
>few|TRBV7-3|15|TRBD2|TRBJ2-5
CASSLRAGGPETQYF
TGTGCCAGCAGCTTACGAGCGGGAGGGCCGGAGACCCAGTACTTC
>many|TRBV29-1|15|TRBD2|TRBJ2-2
CSVTSGRSNTGELFF
TGCAGCGTGACTAGCGGGAGATCGAACACCGGGGAGCTGTTTTTT
>few|TRBV24-1|13|TRBD1|TRBJ1-5
CATSKGQNLPQHF
TGTGCCACCAGTAAGGGACAGAACTTACCCCAGCATTTT
>many|TRBV20-1|14|NA|TRBJ1-1
CSARDLGGRSWAFF
TGCAGTGCTAGAGATCTCGGGGGACGAAGTTGGGCTTTCTTT
>NA|TRBV12-3/TRBV12-4|14|TRBD2|TRBJ2-5
CASSPWDYQETQYF
TGTGCCAGCAGTCCCTGGGACTATCAAGAGACCCAGTACTTC
>many|TRBV5-1|15|TRBD1|TRBJ2-7
CASSPGQGRSDEQYF
TGCGCCAGCAGCCCCGGACAGGGGAGAAGTGACGAGCAGTACTTC
>many|TRBV20-1|10|NA|TRBJ1-2
CSARGNGYTF
TGCAGTGCTAGAGGAAATGGCTACACCTTC
>many|TRBV5-1|14|NA|TRBJ2-2
CASSSLQGAGELFF
TGCGCCAGCAGCTCATTACAGGGAGCCGGGGAGCTGTTTTTT
>many|TRBV24-1|15|NA|TRBJ2-6
CATSDSTSGANVLTF
TGTGCCACCAGTGATTCGACCTCTGGGGCCAACGTCCTGACTTTC
>many|TRBV29-1|12|NA|TRBJ1-2
CSVDQPPYGYTF
TGCAGCGTTGATCAACCCCCCTATGGCTACACCTTC
>many|TRBV9|12|NA|TRBJ2-2
CASSVDTGELFF
TGTGCCAGCAGCGTAGACACCGGGGAGCTGTTTTTT
>many|TRBV27|12|TRBD1|TRBJ2-1
CASWTGINEQFF
TGTGCCAGCTGGACAGGGATCAATGAGCAGTTCTTC
>NA|TRBV2|14|NA|TRBJ2-3
CASSEVFGTDTQYF
TGTGCCAGCAGTGAAGTATTTGGCACAGATACGCAGTATTTT
>many|TRBV20-1|11|NA|TRBJ2-3
CSASSVDTQYF
TGCAGTGCTAGCTCGGTAGATACGCAGTATTTT
>NA|TRBV20-1|13|NA|TRBJ1-2
CSAARLGDYGYIF
TGTAGTGCTGCCCGTCTTGGGGACTATGGCTACATCTTC
>many|TRBV6-1|15|NA|TRBJ2-3
CASAAGGPSTDTQYF
TGTGCCAGCGCCGCGGGCGGACCTAGCACAGATACGCAGTATTTT
>many|TRBV29-1|11|NA|TRBJ2-4
CSAATENIQYF
TGCAGCGCAGCGACAGAAAACATTCAGTACTTC
>many|TRBV9|14|TRBD1|TRBJ2-7
CASSETGDPYEQYF
TGTGCCAGCAGCGAGACAGGGGACCCCTACGAGCAGTACTTC
>few|TRBV6-2/TRBV6-3|15|TRBD1|TRBJ2-1
CASSAGQGSYNEQFF
TGTGCCAGCAGCGCGGGACAGGGTTCCTACAATGAGCAGTTCTTC
>many|TRBV5-1|16|NA|TRBJ2-3
CASSKGSSSNTDTQYF
TGCGCCAGCAGCAAAGGGTCGTCTAGCAACACAGATACGCAGTATTTT
>many|TRBV4-2|13|NA|TRBJ2-1
CASSQDNPPEQFF
TGTGCCAGCAGCCAAGATAACCCCCCTGAGCAGTTCTTC
>few|TRBV20-1|17|NA|TRBJ2-2
CSARARRWGANTGELFF
TGCAGTGCTAGAGCAAGGCGCTGGGGGGCCAACACCGGGGAGCTGTTTTTT
>NA|TRBV5-1|15|NA|TRBJ2-3
CAGSWQTPDTDTQYF
TGCGCTGGCAGTTGGCAGACACCTGACACAGATACGCAGTATTTT
>many|TRBV24-1|14|NA|TRBJ1-2
CATRGDTQDYGYTF
TGTGCCACCAGGGGGGACACCCAGGACTATGGCTACACCTTC
>many|TRBV7-3|16|TRBD2|TRBJ2-2
CASSPSGGAISGELFF
TGTGCCAGCAGCCCGAGCGGGGGGGCCATCTCCGGGGAGCTGTTTTTT
>many|TRBV2|15|NA|TRBJ1-1
CASSATRQVGTEAFF
TGTGCCAGCAGCGCTACTCGACAGGTCGGCACTGAAGCTTTCTTT
>few|TRBV6-6|13|TRBD1|TRBJ1-2
CASSTGTEYGYTF
TGTGCCAGCAGTACCGGGACAGAATATGGCTACACCTTC
>few|TRBV6-1|15|TRBD1|TRBJ2-7
CASSTNRGRTYEQYF
TGTGCCAGCAGTACCAACAGGGGGCGTACCTACGAGCAGTACTTC
>few|TRBV12-3/TRBV12-4|15|NA|TRBJ1-2
CASSFSRWDYYGYTF
TGTGCCAGCAGTTTTTCGCGTTGGGATTACTATGGCTACACCTTC
>few|TRBV7-2|13|NA|TRBJ2-7
CASSWRQSYEQYF
TGTGCCAGCAGCTGGAGACAGTCTTACGAGCAGTACTTC
>few|TRBV2|20|TRBD2|TRBJ2-1
CASRPGTSGRAQSSYNEQFF
TGTGCCAGCAGGCCCGGGACTAGCGGGAGGGCCCAAAGCTCCTACAATGAGCAGTTCTTC
>many|TRBV29-1|14|TRBD2|TRBJ2-5
CSVVSSGRRETQYF
TGCAGCGTTGTGTCTAGCGGGAGGCGGGAGACCCAGTACTTC
>NA|TRBV9|16|TRBD2|TRBJ2-4
CASSPGTSFGQNIQYF
TGTGCCAGCAGTCCCGGGACTAGCTTCGGGCAAAACATTCAGTACTTC
>NA|TRBV5-1|13|TRBD1|TRBJ1-1
CASSQGQGEVAFF
TGCGCCAGCAGTCAAGGACAGGGAGAAGTGGCTTTCTTT
>many|TRBV9|16|TRBD1|TRBJ2-3
CASSWKDRDSTDTQYF
TGTGCCAGCAGCTGGAAAGACAGGGATAGCACAGATACGCAGTATTTT